This T cell receptor beta chain was documented in a study of T cells in Graves' hyperthyroidism and ophthalmopathy. Amplified TCR beta CDR3 regions derived from RNA transcripts. Primed by the HTBI set, a first-round RT-PCR was run on the TCR CDR3. TCRdb re-derived calls from the multiplex PCR reads in MiXCR, one entry per CDR3 protein. This table has a few hundred thousand distinct CDR3 sequences, less than 25% appearing once. This CDR3 has 13 residues. Looked up from germline, CDR1 is DFQATT and CDR2 is SNEGSKA (reference sequence). V lost 3 bases to trimming and J lost 1 base, with 9 bases between them. This clonotype was seen at least ten times.

The clonotype comes from a man in his late teens or twenties with Graves' hyperthyroidism. The genes are TRBV20-1 and TRBJ1-2, with D maybe TRBD1 (6 bases). The specimen sequenced was blood. Here the CDR3 reads CSARSDSNYGYTF. The CDR3 coding sequence is TGCAGTGCTAGGTCGGACAGTAACTATGGCTACACCTTC.